Presented here are 6 T cell receptor beta chains from one specimen sequenced in a study of blood T cell repertoires in COVID-19. Profiled with immunoSEQ multiplex PCR; TCRdb holds only in-frame clones, not every one. The repertoire holds 200,000 or so clones, with roughly 87% as singletons. Specimen: PBMCs or T cells enriched from blood (not recorded which). The origin of the receptors is a man between 25 and 39 years old in a cohort exposed to, infected with or recovered from COVID-19 (not recorded which).

The chain carries TRBV9 and TRBJ2-3, with 9 bases that match TRBD2. Germline values: CDR1 SGDLS, CDR2 YYNGEE. The CDR3 is made up of 16 amino acids. The V segment lost 3 bases and the J segment 6 bases; nucleotides outside the gene matches: 11. CDR3 DNA: TGTGCCAGCAGCGGCGGGAGGCTAGCGGGATCCGATACGCAGTATTTT. Its translation is CASSGGRLAGSDTQYF.

The V and J genes are TRBV28 and TRBJ1-1, with 12 positions matching TRBD1. V dropped 8 bases and J dropped 4; count of bases not matched to a gene: 5. The CDR3 contains 14 residues. The V gene's germline CDR1 is MDHEN and CDR2 SYDVKM. In nucleotides, the CDR3 is TGTGCCAGCCGGGACAGGGGGCTAGGCACTGAAGCTTTCTTT. Protein: CASRDRGLGTEAFF.

V gene TRBV19 combines with J gene TRBJ2-7, with D unresolved. The CDR3 contains 13 residues. V was trimmed by 0 bases and J by 4 bases, leaving 7 bases between them. Germline loops: CDR1 LNHDA, CDR2 SQIVND (reference sequence). CDR3 sequence: CASSIDGGYEQYF. Here the CDR3 DNA reads TGTGCCAGTAGTATAGATGGCGGTTACGAGCAGTACTTC. The complete variable domain, with remaining parts taken from reference TRBV19 and TRBJ2-7, reads DGGITQSPKYLFRKEGQNVTLSCEQNLNHDAMYWYRQDPGQGLRLIYYSQIVNDFQKGDIAEGYSVSREKKESFPLTVTSAQKNPTAFYLCASSIDGGYEQYFGPGTRLTVT.

The rearrangement joins TRBV7-9 to TRBJ2-7; 9 positions match TRBD1. J was trimmed by 3 bases and V by 6 bases; bases with no gene match: 15. This CDR3 spans 17 amino acids. Germline values: CDR1 SEHNR, CDR2 FQNEAQ (reference sequence). The CDR3 DNA is TGTGCCAGCAGTTCAAACCTGCCGGGACAGGGATTCTACGAGCAGTACTTC. Amino acids: CASSSNLPGQGFYEQYF.

The rearrangement links TRBV19 to TRBJ2-5, with 7 bases that match TRBD1. CDR3 length equals 16 residues. The junction had 11 bases not matched to a gene; V was cut back by 3 bases and J by 4 bases. Germline loops: CDR1 LNHDA, CDR2 SQIVND (reference sequence). The DNA of the CDR3 is TGTGCCAGTAGTATGGGTTTAACAGGGGCGGGAGAGACCCAGTACTTC. As protein: CASSMGLTGAGETQYF. The whole variable domain, remainder taken from reference TRBV19 and TRBJ2-5, is DGGITQSPKYLFRKEGQNVTLSCEQNLNHDAMYWYRQDPGQGLRLIYYSQIVNDFQKGDIAEGYSVSREKKESFPLTVTSAQKNPTAFYLCASSMGLTGAGETQYFGPGTRLLVL.

V and J are TRBV27 and TRBJ2-7, with no clear D. The CDR3 sequence is 13 residues long. Germline V gene sequence: CDR1 MNHEY, CDR2 SMNVEV (reference sequence). V was shortened by 6 bases and J by 3 bases, with 12 bases between the two germline ends. CDR3 sequence reads: CASRPRPIYEQYF. For the CDR3, the DNA is TGTGCCAGCAGACCCCGTCCTATCTACGAGCAGTACTTC.